The rows below give T cell receptor beta chains drawn from one sample of a study of shared clonotypes between healthy human individuals. Sequencing was performed with immunoSEQ multiplex PCR; in TCRdb, only in-frame clones are kept and a portion is missing. Of approximately 1.9 million clones listed, over 85% are singletons. Sample: naive CD8+ T cells from PBMCs. Receptors originate from a young man in good health. Some clones in this sample may be carry-over from other donors' samples. CDR3s include the opening cysteine and the closing phenylalanine or tryptophan.

v_gene: TRBV10-2
j_gene: TRBJ1-2
CDR3aa: CASSESAGVNYGYTF

v_gene: TRBV28
j_gene: TRBJ1-2
CDR3aa: CASSLTQGGFYGYTF

v_gene: TRBV6-6
j_gene: TRBJ2-3
CDR3aa: CASSYSWPDTQYF

v_gene: TRBV7-9
j_gene: TRBJ1-5
CDR3aa: CASSQNGQPDQPQHF

v_gene: TRBV28
j_gene: TRBJ2-1
CDR3aa: CASSFLSSGYEQFF

v_gene: TRBV6-1
j_gene: TRBJ1-1
CDR3aa: CASSLDRGPTEAFF

v_gene: TRBV19
j_gene: TRBJ2-4
CDR3aa: CASTGGLAGGNIQYF

v_gene: TRBV18
j_gene: TRBJ2-3
CDR3aa: CASSQKGHLRVTDTQYF

v_gene: TRBV6-6
j_gene: TRBJ1-5
CDR3aa: CASSSGGRQPQHF

v_gene: TRBV30
j_gene: TRBJ2-1
CDR3aa: CAWRGVSSYNEQFF

v_gene: TRBV11-2
j_gene: TRBJ2-6
CDR3aa: CASTLPSGLLSGANVLTF

v_gene: TRBV27
j_gene: TRBJ2-2
CDR3aa: CASSILGTDLTGELFF

v_gene: TRBV9
j_gene: TRBJ2-1
CDR3aa: CASSAPGAATYNEQFF

v_gene: TRBV27
j_gene: TRBJ2-7
CDR3aa: CASRGQGYEQYF

v_gene: TRBV5-1
j_gene: TRBJ2-2
CDR3aa: CASSPEGLAGAWGTGELFF

v_gene: TRBV28
j_gene: TRBJ2-2
CDR3aa: CASSSWTGRSAGELFF

v_gene: TRBV19
j_gene: TRBJ2-1
CDR3aa: CATASSSYNEQFF

v_gene: TRBV10-1
j_gene: TRBJ2-2
CDR3aa: CASSELGEGNTGELFF

v_gene: TRBV29-1
j_gene: TRBJ1-2
CDR3aa: CSVGTARPNYGYTF

v_gene: TRBV6-1
j_gene: TRBJ2-7
CDR3aa: CASRPTTSAYEQYF

v_gene: TRBV11-2
j_gene: TRBJ2-7
CDR3aa: CASSSERAWPWDEQYF

v_gene: TRBV9
j_gene: TRBJ2-7
CDR3aa: CASSAARTGANHEQYF

v_gene: TRBV2
j_gene: TRBJ2-7
CDR3aa: CAATSGAGYEQYF

v_gene: TRBV10-2
j_gene: TRBJ2-5
CDR3aa: CATNPRDSEETQYF

v_gene: TRBV27
j_gene: TRBJ2-7
CDR3aa: CASGPGTGYTEQYF

v_gene: TRBV9
j_gene: TRBJ2-6
CDR3aa: CASSVAPLSGANVLTF

v_gene: TRBV11-2
j_gene: TRBJ2-3
CDR3aa: CASSLASGRGWGDTQYF

v_gene: TRBV12-5
j_gene: TRBJ1-2
CDR3aa: CASSPPGAGYGYTF

v_gene: TRBV6-1
j_gene: TRBJ1-2
CDR3aa: CASSEDRNYGYTF

v_gene: TRBV4-1
j_gene: TRBJ2-1
CDR3aa: CASSQEGLADYNEQFF

v_gene: TRBV19
j_gene: TRBJ1-5
CDR3aa: CASSVGGGQPQHF

v_gene: TRBV27
j_gene: TRBJ1-5
CDR3aa: CASSFAPGQGDQPQHF

v_gene: TRBV27
j_gene: TRBJ2-5
CDR3aa: CASSFSHLKTQYF

v_gene: TRBV7-9
j_gene: TRBJ2-1
CDR3aa: CASSLAQGLKYNEQFF

v_gene: TRBV5-4
j_gene: TRBJ2-3
CDR3aa: CASSFDRVSTDTQYF

v_gene: TRBV15
j_gene: TRBJ2-7
CDR3aa: CATSTASGPNYEQYF

v_gene: TRBV7-9
j_gene: TRBJ2-2
CDR3aa: CASSSRAARPGELFF

v_gene: TRBV14
j_gene: TRBJ2-5
CDR3aa: CASSWLAGVGQETQYF

v_gene: TRBV19
j_gene: TRBJ2-3
CDR3aa: CASSIMGSTDTQYF

v_gene: TRBV14
j_gene: TRBJ2-2
CDR3aa: CASSQGRPNTGELFF

v_gene: TRBV14
j_gene: TRBJ2-2
CDR3aa: CASSQLLWGDTGELFF

v_gene: TRBV7-6
j_gene: TRBJ1-1
CDR3aa: CASSLRTAANTEAFF

v_gene: TRBV11-2
j_gene: TRBJ2-5
CDR3aa: CASSLGTGHLAQETQYF

v_gene: TRBV2
j_gene: TRBJ2-3
CDR3aa: CASRGTGTDTQYF

v_gene: TRBV15
j_gene: TRBJ1-5
CDR3aa: CATSPPGQGSNQPQHF

v_gene: TRBV5-8
j_gene: TRBJ1-2
CDR3aa: CASSLSTGYGYTF

v_gene: TRBV9
j_gene: TRBJ2-3
CDR3aa: CASSQGASVSDTQYF